These 32 T cell receptor beta chains came from one sample sequenced in a study of T-cell reconstitution after alpha-beta-depleted transplantation in children (dated by TCRdb to 2016 to 2018). The sample's treatment or condition, from its label and the paper: allogeneic hematopoietic cell transplantation with graft depleted of TCRalphabeta T cells and CD19 B cells. Libraries were prepared through PCR. Sequencing instrument: Illumina HiSeq 2500. Molecular barcoding was employed in the preparation of TCR libraries, with unique molecular identifiers being used to normalize TCRbeta repertoire quantification. The public reads were run again by TCRdb, first through fastp at Q25 and then through MiXCR, and only productive beta chains were kept. CDR3 protein sequences are deduplicated, and each keeps its most common genes and DNA. In all, the sample holds 95,000 to 120,000 distinct CDR3 sequences, and approximately 6% of those were seen once. The biggest ten clones account for roughly 24% of the sample.

The sample in question was PBMCs, mostly from graft donor cells, obtained 360 days after TCRalphabeta/CD19-depleted stem cell transplant. These receptor sequences come from a male patient aged 2 to 10 who had a stem cell transplant for acute lymphoblastic leukemia, so the T cells may come from the graft donor.

This clonotype has at least ten counts. The J gene is TRBJ2-4, the V gene TRBV4-3; the D call may be TRBD1 or TRBD2 (7 bases each). The germline gives CDR1 LGHNA, CDR2 YSLEER. The CDR3 covers 16 residues. Trimming removed 5 bases from V and 1 base from J, with 15 bases in between. The CDR3 DNA reads TGCGCCAGCAGCTATCAGGGGGGGGCCGCCAAAAACATTCAGTACTTC. It encodes CASSYQGGAAKNIQYF.

The chain links TRBV6-2 or TRBV6-3 to TRBJ1-5; D remains unclear. CDR1 MNHEY and CDR2 SVGEGT come from the germline V gene. The V and J ends lost 5 bases and 5 bases respectively, with 7 bases between them. The CDR3 runs 12 residues. CDR3 amino acids: CASSRAYQPQHF. In DNA, the CDR3 is TGTGCCAGCAGTCGGGCTTATCAGCCCCAGCATTTT.

This clonotype was observed many times. CDR3 sequence reads: CASSRLAIGADEQFF. In DNA, the CDR3 is TGTGCCAGCAGTCGACTAGCAATTGGTGCGGATGAGCAGTTCTTC. The J gene is TRBJ2-1, the V gene TRBV28, with 7 bases aligning to TRBD2. J was trimmed by 8 bases and V by 5 bases; bases with no gene match: 12. The germline V gene encodes CDR1 MDHEN and CDR2 SYDVKM. This CDR3 has 15 residues.

The chain links TRBV9 to TRBJ2-7; 15 bases map to TRBD2. The V segment lost 2 bases and the J segment 4 bases; nucleotides outside the gene matches: 7. Germline V gene lookup returns CDR1 SGDLS and CDR2 YYNGEE. The CDR3 runs to 17 residues. CDR3: CASSVGLAGGPGYEQYF. CDR3 sequence (DNA): TGTGCCAGCAGCGTCGGACTAGCGGGAGGGCCGGGTTACGAGCAGTACTTC. Complete variable domain (other parts from reference TRBV9 and TRBJ2-7): DSGVTQTPKHLITATGQRVTLRCSPRSGDLSVYWYQQSLDQGLQFLIQYYNGEERAKGNILERFSAQQFPDLHSELNLSSLELGDSALYFCASSVGLAGGPGYEQYFGPGTRLTVT.

This clonotype has at least ten counts. The chain recombines TRBV11-2 with TRBJ2-5, with no clear D. Germline CDR1 is SGHAT and CDR2 is FQNNGV. The CDR3 is made up of 15 amino acids. The ends were cut back, 0 bases at V and 2 bases at J, with 10 bases in the middle. The CDR3 nucleotides are TGTGCCAGCAGCTTAGATCCGGTCCCGCAAGAGACCCAGTACTTC. It yields the protein CASSLDPVPQETQYF.

This clonotype was recorded many times. The chain joins TRBV4-2 to TRBJ2-3; no clear D. The CDR3 has 14 amino acids. Trimming cost V 0 bases and J 6 bases, with 10 bases left between them. Germline CDR1 LGHNA, CDR2 YNFKEQ. The CDR3 nucleotides read TGTGCCAGCAGCCAAGAGTATTCATCGGATACGCAGTATTTT. It codes for CASSQEYSSDTQYF.

This clonotype has more than one count but fewer than ten. The rearrangement uses TRBV3-1 and TRBJ2-4; the D is unclear. Germline CDR1 and CDR2: LGHDT and YNNKEL (reference sequence). This CDR3 comprises 17 residues. V was clipped by 0 bases and J by 6 bases, with 18 bases between them. The CDR3 coding sequence is TGTGCCAGCAGCCAAGATAGAAGAAGCAGGATTGGAAACATTCAGTACTTC. Its translation is CASSQDRRSRIGNIQYF.

The chain links TRBV13 to TRBJ1-2, with D uncertain. The CDR3 is made up of 10 amino acids. V lost 5 bases and J lost 4, with 2 bases in between. Germline lookup yields CDR1 PRHDT and CDR2 FYEKMQ (reference sequence). In DNA form, the CDR3 reads TGTGCCAGCAGCGTCTATGGCTACACCTTC. This codes for CASSVYGYTF.

This clonotype has a handful of counts. The rearrangement uses TRBV11-2 and TRBJ2-2; TRBD2 matches 9 bases. From germline, CDR1 is SGHAT and CDR2 FQNNGV. This CDR3 is built from 20 residues. With 0 bases clipped from V and 5 bases from J, the junction kept 16 bases outside the gene matches. CDR3 loop: CASSLDHPGLAYRPTGELFF. The CDR3 DNA reads as TGTGCCAGCAGCTTAGATCACCCGGGACTAGCCTACCGCCCTACCGGGGAGCTGTTTTTT.

This clonotype has at least ten counts. This rearrangement joins TRBV7-9 to TRBJ1-1; 8 bases are a match to TRBD1. Germline CDR1 is SEHNR and CDR2 is FQNEAQ (reference sequence). V dropped 5 bases and J dropped 2; count of bases not matched to a gene: 4. The CDR3 is made up of 14 amino acids. The CDR3 loop is CASSPGQGNTEAFF. CDR3 in DNA: TGTGCCAGCAGCCCCGGACAGGGTAACACTGAAGCTTTCTTT.

Ten or more counts support this clonotype. V is TRBV5-1 and J is TRBJ1-1, with a weak D call TRBD1 (5 bases). CDR1 and CDR2 from the germline V gene are SGHRS and YFSETQ. Trimming left V 0 bases short and J 0 bases short, with 9 bases between. The CDR3 has 15 residues. This CDR3 reads CASSLVQGLNTEAFF. CDR3 coding DNA: TGCGCCAGCAGCTTGGTTCAGGGCTTGAACACTGAAGCTTTCTTT.

This clonotype was seen more than once but under ten times. The rearrangement links TRBV10-1 to TRBJ1-1, with 9 bases matching TRBD1. The CDR3 length is 14 residues. J gave up 2 bases and V 8 bases, and 6 bases lay outside the gene matches. Germline assignment: CDR1 WNHNN and CDR2 SYGVQD (reference sequence). Here the CDR3 reads CASSGTGLNTEAFF. The CDR3 DNA reads as TGCGCCAGCTCCGGGACAGGGTTAAACACTGAAGCTTTCTTT.

In its sample, this clonotype was seen many times. The rearrangement uses TRBV20-1 and TRBJ2-1, with D hard to call. V was trimmed by 0 bases and J by 7 bases, leaving 13 bases between them. Germline CDR1 reads DFQATT; CDR2 reads SNEGSKA (reference sequence). The CDR3 is 14 amino acids. The CDR3 region is CSARETWPANEQFF. As DNA, the CDR3 is TGCAGTGCTAGAGAGACCTGGCCTGCGAATGAGCAGTTCTTC.

This clonotype was seen a handful of times. The V call is TRBV19, the J call TRBJ2-1, with 8 bases lining up with TRBD2. CDR3 length: 15 residues. Germline V lookup: CDR1 LNHDA, CDR2 SQIVND (reference sequence). The V gene end was trimmed by 2 bases and the J gene end by 4 bases; junction bases not matched to a gene: 4. This CDR3 reads CASSINSGAYNEQFF. In nucleotides, the CDR3 is TGTGCCAGTAGTATAAATAGCGGGGCATACAATGAGCAGTTCTTC. Together with reference TRBV19 and TRBJ2-1, the CDR3 gives the full variable domain: DGGITQSPKYLFRKEGQNVTLSCEQNLNHDAMYWYRQDPGQGLRLIYYSQIVNDFQKGDIAEGYSVSREKKESFPLTVTSAQKNPTAFYLCASSINSGAYNEQFFGPGTRLTVL.

The chain carries TRBV20-1 and TRBJ2-7; 10 bases fit TRBD2. The CDR3 length is 16 residues. The J segment lost 1 base and the V segment lost 5 bases, leaving 11 bases of the junction unmatched. Germline lookup yields CDR1 DFQATT and CDR2 SNEGSKA (reference sequence). The CDR3 DNA follows: TGCAGTGCTCCCACGTCGACTAGCGGGCCATCCTACGAGCAGTACTTC. This encodes CSAPTSTSGPSYEQYF.

The chain carries TRBV6-5 and TRBJ2-1; the match to TRBD2 covers 10 bases. V dropped 4 bases and J dropped 7; count of bases not matched to a gene: 7. CDR3 size: 15 residues. CDR1 is MNHEY and CDR2 is SVGAGI in the germline V gene. The CDR3 DNA is TGTGCCAGCAGTTTTACTAGCGGGGAAGGGAATGAGCAGTTCTTC. Protein: CASSFTSGEGNEQFF.

In its sample, this clonotype was seen many times. This sequence joins TRBV9 and TRBJ2-4, with D possibly matching TRBD1 (6 bases). Trimming stripped 2 bases from V and 0 bases from J, with 12 bases between. Germline V gene sequence: CDR1 SGDLS, CDR2 YYNGEE. The CDR3 sequence is 16 residues long. CDR3 nucleotides: TGTGCCAGCAGCGTTACAGGGTCATTAGCCAAAAACATTCAGTACTTC. This gives the protein CASSVTGSLAKNIQYF.

There are many counts of this clonotype. The chain carries TRBV6-5 and TRBJ1-4; no clear D gene. CDR1 MNHEY and CDR2 SVGAGI come from the germline V gene. The V and J ends lost 5 bases and 8 bases respectively, with 18 bases between them. The CDR3 contains 15 residues. This chain's CDR3 is CASSPWRAGWEKLFF. Written as DNA, the CDR3 is TGTGCCAGCAGTCCCTGGCGGGCCGGTTGGGAAAAACTGTTTTTT.

This clonotype was counted many times. The J gene is TRBJ2-7, the V gene TRBV9; 11 bases match TRBD1. V was pared by 4 bases and J by 2 bases, with 2 bases of the junction left unmatched. Germline lookup yields CDR1 SGDLS and CDR2 YYNGEE. The CDR3 has 14 amino acids. This CDR3 is CASSPGQGAYEQYF. Here the CDR3 DNA reads TGTGCCAGCAGCCCGGGACAGGGGGCCTACGAGCAGTACTTC.

The chain has TRBV5-8 and TRBJ2-5, with D possibly TRBD2 on 7 matching bases. The germline CDR1 and CDR2 sequences are SGHTS and YDEGEE. Trimming removed 3 bases at V and 4 bases at J, with 19 bases between. The CDR3 runs 16 residues. DNA of the CDR3: TGTGCCAGCAGCTCCTTATCGGGGGGCCCTCTAGAGACCCAGTACTTC. Its protein product is CASSSLSGGPLETQYF.

This clonotype has just a few counts. The chain joins TRBV12-3 or TRBV12-4 to TRBJ2-1; possible D gene TRBD2, 6 bases. The CDR3 runs to 14 residues. V was cut by 0 bases and J by 4 bases, with 7 bases left in between. The DNA of the CDR3 is TGTGCCAGCAGTTTAGCTAGCGGTTACAATGAGCAGTTCTTC. Protein product: CASSLASGYNEQFF.

V and J are TRBV20-1 and TRBJ1-5, with no clear D. The CDR3 runs 12 residues. The V end was cut by 3 bases, the J end by 2 bases, with 5 bases between. Germline assignment: CDR1 DFQATT and CDR2 SNEGSKA (reference sequence). This chain's CDR3 is CSARDRNQPQHF. DNA of the CDR3: TGCAGTGCTAGGGACCGCAATCAGCCCCAGCATTTT.

This clonotype was counted at least ten times. The chain employs TRBV28 and TRBJ2-7; D is perhaps TRBD1 (5 bases). Trimming pared 4 bases from V and 12 bases from J, leaving 13 bases between. Germline V gene lookup returns CDR1 MDHEN and CDR2 SYDVKM. This CDR3 has 11 residues. The CDR3 reads CASSWGRQSYF. The CDR3, as DNA: TGTGCCAGCAGTTGGGGCAGACAGTCGTACTTC.

The J gene is TRBJ2-5, the V gene TRBV9; no clear D gene. CDR1 SGDLS and CDR2 YYNGEE come from the germline V gene. V lost 2 bases and J 3 bases, leaving 8 bases between the germline ends. The CDR3 loop spans 13 amino acids. The CDR3 sequence is CASSVNLKETQYF. For the CDR3, the DNA is TGTGCCAGCAGCGTCAACCTCAAAGAGACCCAGTACTTC.

This clonotype occurred many times. The V gene is TRBV12-3 or TRBV12-4, the J gene TRBJ2-1, with TRBD2 matching over 8 bases. V gave up 6 bases and J gave up 7 bases; unmatched junction bases: 8. CDR3 size: 14 residues. The CDR3: CASRVAGRGNEQFF. The CDR3 nucleotides are TGTGCCAGCAGGGTAGCGGGAAGGGGGAATGAGCAGTTCTTC.

The CDR3: CASSQGLAGLTDTQYF. The DNA for the CDR3 is TGTGCCAGCAGCCAAGGACTAGCGGGCCTCACAGATACGCAGTATTTT. The chain has TRBV3-1 and TRBJ2-3; TRBD2 aligns across 10 bases. Looked up from germline, CDR1 is LGHDT and CDR2 is YNNKEL (reference sequence). There are 16 residues in the CDR3. Trimming took 1 base from V and 2 from J; bases not matched to a gene: 3.

The V gene is TRBV20-1, the J gene TRBJ1-6; D unresolved. V lost 5 bases and J lost 8, with 16 bases in between. This CDR3 is built from 14 residues. From germline, CDR1 is DFQATT and CDR2 SNEGSKA (reference sequence). The CDR3: CSAPGPSRDSPLHF. In DNA form, the CDR3 reads TGCAGTGCTCCGGGTCCTTCGCGGGATTCACCCCTCCACTTT.

The table lists this clonotype with a few counts. V and J are TRBV6-1 and TRBJ2-3; D is perhaps TRBD1 (6 bases). The CDR3 consists of 16 residues. Germline CDR1 is MNHNS and CDR2 is SASEGT. Trimming left V 6 bases short and J 2 bases short, with 18 bases between. The CDR3 sequence: CASSDADSSDTDTQYF. For the CDR3, the DNA is TGTGCCAGCAGCGATGCGGACAGTTCGGACACAGATACGCAGTATTTT.

V gene TRBV20-1 combines with J gene TRBJ1-5; 7 nucleotides agree with TRBD1. V lost 1 base to trimming and J lost 0 bases; unmatched junction nucleotides: 6. CDR1 and CDR2 (germline): DFQATT, SNEGSKA (reference sequence). The CDR3 sequence is 16 residues long. This chain's CDR3 is CSARGRTGDSNQPQHF. CDR3 sequence (DNA): TGCAGTGCTAGAGGCCGGACAGGAGATAGCAATCAGCCCCAGCATTTT.

The rearrangement uses TRBV5-8 and TRBJ2-4, with TRBD1 as a possible D gene (6 bases). The V end was cut by 4 bases, the J end by 0 bases, with 14 bases between. Germline lookup yields CDR1 SGHTS and CDR2 YDEGEE. The CDR3 contains 16 residues. The CDR3 spells CASSPWWGLAKNIQYF. The CDR3 DNA sequence: TGTGCCAGCAGCCCGTGGTGGGGGCTAGCCAAAAACATTCAGTACTTC.

This clonotype was observed a handful of times. This chain connects TRBV7-3 to TRBJ2-6; D not certain. CDR1 is SGHTA and CDR2 is FQGTGA in the germline V gene. The V and J ends lost 6 bases and 0 bases respectively, with 6 bases between them. The CDR3 is 14 residues long. The CDR3 DNA is TGTGCCAGCAGTCAAAGCTCTGGGGCCAACGTCCTGACTTTC. Translation gives CASSQSSGANVLTF.

The gene calls are TRBV28 and TRBJ2-7; no reliable D call. The V gene lost 7 bases and the J gene lost 4 bases, with 11 bases spanning the gap. This CDR3 has 12 residues. Looked up from germline, CDR1 is MDHEN and CDR2 is SYDVKM. In DNA form, the CDR3 reads TGTGCCAGCAACGGACCGCCTTACGAGCAGTACTTC. Translation gives CASNGPPYEQYF.